These 14 T cell receptor beta chains were all obtained from the same sample, sequenced in a study of cytomegalovirus exposure and HLA in healthy donors. Primers for the PCR totalled 60 Vbeta and 13 Jbeta. The method was immunoSEQ multiplex PCR; TCRdb's version includes in-frame clones alone and lacks a portion of them. The table has fewer than 250,000 clones, 75% to 90% seen once. Material for sequencing was PBMCs. The receptors come from a boy between 2 and 10 years old in good health and CMV-seronegative.

The chain carries TRBV28 and TRBJ1-5; 7 bases align to TRBD1. CDR1 is MDHEN and CDR2 is SYDVKM in the germline V gene. J gave up 1 base and V 4 bases, and 4 bases lay outside the gene matches. This CDR3 has 15 residues. As DNA, the CDR3 is TGTGCCAGCAGTTATATGACAGGGAGCAATCAGCCCCAGCATTTT. Protein sequence: CASSYMTGSNQPQHF.

Only one count was recorded for this clone. The CDR3 spells CSVQGSGNTIYF. The CDR3 bases are TGTTCAGTACAGGGCTCTGGAAACACCATATATTTT. The V call is TRBV30, the J call TRBJ1-3; perhaps TRBD1 as D (6 bases). The CDR3 has 12 residues. Germline CDR1 GTSNPN, CDR2 SVGIG (reference sequence).

Worth noting for this clone: One end of the junction is discordant with germline, which a read error may explain. This chain joins TRBV7-9 and TRBJ1-1; D unclear. The CDR3 contains 13 residues. Germline V gene sequence: CDR1 SEHNR, CDR2 FQNEAQ (reference sequence). The CDR3 spells CSSSLGSNTEAFF. CDR3 bases: TGTTCCAGCAGCTTGGGCTCGAACACTGAAGCTTTCTTT.

This clone was seen once. CDR3 in DNA: TGCGCCAGCAGCCAAGATAGCAGAGGAAACATTCAGTACTTC. It translates to CASSQDSRGNIQYF. The rearrangement links TRBV4-1 to TRBJ2-4; D is unresolved. The CDR3 loop spans 14 amino acids. Germline CDR1 reads MGHRA; CDR2 reads YSYEKL. The V and J ends lost 0 bases and 6 bases respectively, with 9 bases between them.

The V call is TRBV15, the J call TRBJ1-1; D remains unclear. The CDR3 extends over 14 amino acids. In germline, CDR1 is LNHNV, CDR2 YYDKDF (reference sequence). Between the trimmed V and J ends, which lost 0 bases and 4 bases, there was a span of 9 bases. CDR3 loop: CATSRDPGSTEAFF. Here the CDR3 DNA reads TGTGCCACCAGCAGAGATCCAGGAAGCACTGAAGCTTTCTTT.

This clone has more than one count but fewer than ten. The V gene is TRBV7-9, the J gene TRBJ1-3, with TRBD1 as a possible D gene (6 bases). Germline lookup yields CDR1 SEHNR and CDR2 FQNEAQ (reference sequence). There are 15 residues in the CDR3. V lost 2 bases, J lost 3 bases, and 11 bases lay in between. The CDR3 DNA sequence: TGTGCCAGCAGCTTACTGACAGGAGGTGGAAACACCATATATTTT. Translated, it gives CASSLLTGGGNTIYF.

V is TRBV6-1 and J is TRBJ1-5; D may be TRBD1 (6 bases). The V end was cut by 1 base, the J end by 7 bases, with 11 bases between. The CDR3 is 14 amino acids. CDR1 MNHNS and CDR2 SASEGT come from the germline V gene. The CDR3 DNA reads TGTGCCAGCAGTGAAGTTACAGGGTCGCAGCCCCAGCATTTT. Translating gives CASSEVTGSQPQHF.

In its sample, this clone was seen a few times. The rearrangement joins TRBV5-4 to TRBJ2-1, with TRBD2 as a possible D gene (5 bases). Trimming cost V 0 bases and J 5 bases, with 9 bases left between them. This CDR3 is 14 amino acids long. CDR1 is SGHNT, CDR2 YYREEE, per germline (reference sequence). In DNA form, the CDR3 reads TGTGCCAGCAGCTTGGAACTAGTCGACAATGAGCAGTTCTTC. Protein sequence: CASSLELVDNEQFF.

The J gene is TRBJ1-2, the V gene TRBV27; possibly TRBD1 for D (6 bases). The germline V gene has CDR1 MNHEY and CDR2 SMNVEV (reference sequence). Trimming took off 5 bases at V and 8 bases at J, with 21 bases between the two ends. This CDR3 has 15 amino acids. The CDR3 DNA reads as TGTGCCAGCAGTCTCACCCTCGGGGGGGCGCAGGGCTACACCTTC. Translating it yields CASSLTLGGAQGYTF.

V gene TRBV7-8 combines with J gene TRBJ2-7; possibly TRBD2 for D (5 bases). Germline V gives CDR1 SGHVS, CDR2 FQNEAQ. The V end was cut by 3 bases, the J end by 7 bases, with 13 bases between. The CDR3 is made up of 13 amino acids. The CDR3 sequence is CASSLGSIKEQYF. The CDR3 bases are TGTGCCAGCAGCTTGGGGAGTATTAAGGAGCAGTACTTC.

The J gene is TRBJ2-3, the V gene TRBV19, with 13 bases matching TRBD2. The V segment lost 5 bases and the J segment 0 bases; nucleotides outside the gene matches: 8. The CDR3 is 18 amino acids. Germline CDR1 and CDR2: LNHDA and SQIVND (reference sequence). CDR3 region: CASSASRLAGGSTDTQYF. As DNA, the CDR3 is TGTGCCAGTAGTGCCAGCAGACTAGCGGGGGGTAGCACAGATACGCAGTATTTT.

CDR3 nucleotide sequence: TGTGCCAGCAGCCCCACTAGTTCCACTGAAGCTTTCTTT. This translates into CASSPTSSTEAFF. The V call is TRBV7-9, the J call TRBJ1-1; no clear D gene. V was pared by 5 bases and J by 4 bases, with 11 bases between. Germline CDR1 SEHNR, CDR2 FQNEAQ (reference sequence). The CDR3 extends over 13 amino acids.

A single count supports this clone. The chain recombines TRBV29-1 with TRBJ1-2, with D unclear. With 4 bases removed from V and 4 bases from J, the gap between germline ends came to 19 bases. The germline V gene has CDR1 SQVTM and CDR2 ANQGSEA. The CDR3 has 15 residues. The CDR3 loop is CSVVDIRPAGYGYTF. The CDR3 DNA reads TGCAGCGTTGTTGACATTCGCCCTGCGGGCTATGGCTACACCTTC.

The chain is built from TRBV28 and TRBJ1-2, with TRBD1 matching 7 bases. This CDR3 contains 13 residues. Germline V gene lookup returns CDR1 MDHEN and CDR2 SYDVKM. The J segment lost 2 bases and the V segment lost 6 bases, leaving 3 bases of the junction unmatched. CDR3 sequence: CASSDRANYGYTF. CDR3 in DNA: TGTGCCAGCAGCGACAGGGCCAACTATGGCTACACCTTC.